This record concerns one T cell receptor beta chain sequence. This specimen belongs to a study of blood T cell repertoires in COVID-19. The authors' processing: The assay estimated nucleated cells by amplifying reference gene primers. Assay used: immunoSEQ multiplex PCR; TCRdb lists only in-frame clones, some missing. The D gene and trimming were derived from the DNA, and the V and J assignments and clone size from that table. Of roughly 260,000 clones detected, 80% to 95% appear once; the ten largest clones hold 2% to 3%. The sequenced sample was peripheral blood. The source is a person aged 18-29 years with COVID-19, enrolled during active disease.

Here the CDR3 DNA reads TGCGCCAGCAGCCAAGGATTTGAGAATGAGCAGTTCTTC. Translated, it gives CASSQGFENEQFF. V is TRBV4-3 and J is TRBJ2-1; D ambiguous. The CDR3 consists of 13 residues. The germline V gene encodes CDR1 LGHNA and CDR2 YSLEER. V was shortened by 1 base and J by 7 bases, with 8 bases between the two germline ends.